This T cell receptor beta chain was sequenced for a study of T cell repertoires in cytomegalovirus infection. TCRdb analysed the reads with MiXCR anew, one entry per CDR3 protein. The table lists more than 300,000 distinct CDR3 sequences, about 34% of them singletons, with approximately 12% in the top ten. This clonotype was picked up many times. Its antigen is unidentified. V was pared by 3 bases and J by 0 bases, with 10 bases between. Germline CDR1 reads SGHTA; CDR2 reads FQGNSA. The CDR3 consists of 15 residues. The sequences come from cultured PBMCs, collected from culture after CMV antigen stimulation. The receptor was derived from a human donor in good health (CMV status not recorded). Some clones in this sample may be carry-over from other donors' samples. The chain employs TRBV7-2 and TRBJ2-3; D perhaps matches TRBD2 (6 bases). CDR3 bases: TGTGCCAGCAGCTTTAGCGGATATAGCACAGATACGCAGTATTTT. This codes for CASSFSGYSTDTQYF.